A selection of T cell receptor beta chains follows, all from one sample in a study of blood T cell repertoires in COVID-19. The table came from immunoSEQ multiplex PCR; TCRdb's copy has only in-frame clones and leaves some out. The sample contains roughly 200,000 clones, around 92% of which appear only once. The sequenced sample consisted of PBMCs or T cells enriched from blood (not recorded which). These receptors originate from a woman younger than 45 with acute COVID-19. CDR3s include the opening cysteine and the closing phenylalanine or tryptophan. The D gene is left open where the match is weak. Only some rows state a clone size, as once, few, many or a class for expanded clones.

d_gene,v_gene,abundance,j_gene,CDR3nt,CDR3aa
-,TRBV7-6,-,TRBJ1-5,TGTGCCAGCAGCTCAGGGGCGGATGGTGGTCAGCCCCAGCATTTT,CASSSGADGGQPQHF
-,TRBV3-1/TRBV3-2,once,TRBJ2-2,TGTGCCAGCAGCCAACTAAGGCAGGGTGCCGGGGAGCTGTTTTTT,CASSQLRQGAGELFF
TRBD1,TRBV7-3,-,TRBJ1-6,TGTGCCAGCAGCCCCGGACAGGAAAATTCACCCCTCCACTTT,CASSPGQENSPLHF
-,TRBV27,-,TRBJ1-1,TGTGCCAGCAGTTTTTCTCTGAACACTGAAGCTTTCTTT,CASSFSLNTEAFF
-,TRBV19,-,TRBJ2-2,TGTGCCAGTAGTATAGCCAGTGATGCCGGGGAGCTGTTTTTT,CASSIASDAGELFF
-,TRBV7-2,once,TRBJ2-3,TGTGCCAGCAGCAAAGCGGCCTCCACAGATACGCAGTATTTT,CASSKAASTDTQYF
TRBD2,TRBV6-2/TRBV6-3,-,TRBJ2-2,TGTGCCAGCAGTAGGTCCGGGGGGGCCGGGGAGCTGTTTTTT,CASSRSGGAGELFF
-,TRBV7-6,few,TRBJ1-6,TGTGCCAGCGGAGGGGGGGAGGCCGTTTTAACCCTCCACTTT,CASGGGEAVLTLHF
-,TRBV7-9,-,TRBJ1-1,TGTGCCAGCAGCGTAAATTCTGAAGCTTTCTTT,CASSVNSEAFF
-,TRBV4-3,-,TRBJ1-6,TGCGCCAGCAGCCAAGATTTGGGGGCTTATAATTCACCCCTCCACTTT,CASSQDLGAYNSPLHF
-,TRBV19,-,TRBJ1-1,TGTGCCAGTAGTATAGGGACAGACCTGAACACTGAAGCTTTCTTT,CASSIGTDLNTEAFF
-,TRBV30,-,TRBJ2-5,TGTGCCTGGAGTGTCCCCGGGGGCCAAGAGACCCAGTACTTC,CAWSVPGGQETQYF
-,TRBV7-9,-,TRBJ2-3,TGTGCCAGCAGACCCCCCGGCGGCGCAGATACGCAGTATTTT,CASRPPGGADTQYF
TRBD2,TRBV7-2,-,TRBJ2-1,TGTGCCAGCAGCGGGACTAGCGGGGGCTACAATGAGCAGTTCTTC,CASSGTSGGYNEQFF
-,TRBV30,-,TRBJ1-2,TGTGCCTGGAGTGTACGAGGTCAGGGAGGCTATGGCTACACCTTC,CAWSVRGQGGYGYTF